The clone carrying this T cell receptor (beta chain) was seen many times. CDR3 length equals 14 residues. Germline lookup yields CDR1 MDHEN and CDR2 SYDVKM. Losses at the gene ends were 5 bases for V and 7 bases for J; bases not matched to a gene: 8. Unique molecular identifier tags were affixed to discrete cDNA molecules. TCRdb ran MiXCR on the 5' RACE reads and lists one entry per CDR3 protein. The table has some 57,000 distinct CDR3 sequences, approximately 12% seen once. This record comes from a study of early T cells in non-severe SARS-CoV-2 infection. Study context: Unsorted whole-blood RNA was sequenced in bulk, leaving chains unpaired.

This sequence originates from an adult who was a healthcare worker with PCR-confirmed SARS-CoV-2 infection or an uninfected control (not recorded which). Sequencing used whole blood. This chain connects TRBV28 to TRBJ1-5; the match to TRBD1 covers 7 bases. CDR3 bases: TGTGCCAGCAGTCCCGACAGGGACGGACAGCCCCAGCATTTT. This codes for CASSPDRDGQPQHF.